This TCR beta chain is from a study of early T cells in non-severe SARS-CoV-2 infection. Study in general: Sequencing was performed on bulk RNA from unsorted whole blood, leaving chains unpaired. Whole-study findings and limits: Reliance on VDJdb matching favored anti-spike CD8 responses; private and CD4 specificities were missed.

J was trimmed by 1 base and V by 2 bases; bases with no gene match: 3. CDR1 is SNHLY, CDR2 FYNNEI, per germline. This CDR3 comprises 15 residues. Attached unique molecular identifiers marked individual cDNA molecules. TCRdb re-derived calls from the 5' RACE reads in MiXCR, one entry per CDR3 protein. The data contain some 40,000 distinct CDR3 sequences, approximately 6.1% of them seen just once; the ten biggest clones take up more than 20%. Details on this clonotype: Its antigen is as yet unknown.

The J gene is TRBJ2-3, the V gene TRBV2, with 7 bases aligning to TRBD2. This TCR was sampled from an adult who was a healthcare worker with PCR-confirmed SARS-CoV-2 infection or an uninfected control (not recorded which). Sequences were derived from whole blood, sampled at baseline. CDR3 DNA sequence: TGTGCCAGCAGTGAACAGCTAGCGGGCACAGATACGCAGTATTTT. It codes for CASSEQLAGTDTQYF.